The sample holds many counts of the clone carrying this T cell receptor beta chain. Its antigen is not identified. The source of the sample is a study of T cells after yellow fever vaccination. Overall study context: Each low-cell-number fraction was prepared by means of SMART-Seq v4 Ultra Low Input. Study results and caveats: Shared CD4/CD8 clonotypes were a small share, likely from convergent recombination.

The CDR3 consists of 12 residues. After removal of 5 bases from V and 8 bases from J, the junction contained 5 bases not matched to a gene. Germline V gene lookup returns CDR1 SGHTA and CDR2 FQGNSA. Template switching with 5'RACE generated the TCR cDNA and added a universal primer site and UMIs. TCRdb re-called the 5' RACE reads with MiXCR, one entry per CDR3 protein. There are more than 95,000 distinct CDR3 sequences in the sample; about 6.8% occur only once, and over 2.5% lies in the top ten. The gene calls are TRBV7-2 and TRBJ1-2, with 7 bases fitting TRBD1. The specimen was CD4+ T cells sorted from PBMCs, collected about 41 days after the first yellow fever vaccination. The receptor was derived from a young man who received the YFV17D yellow fever vaccine. CDR3 amino acids: CASSTRGDGYTF. Written as DNA, the CDR3 is TGTGCCAGCAGCACCAGGGGGGACGGCTACACCTTC.